Each of the 21 T cell receptor beta chains below was sequenced from the same sample in a study of CD8+ T cells in alopecia areata. Treatment of the sample: oral pan-JAK inhibitor, 5-10 mg twice daily. Sequencing used cDNA as its template, made by extracting RNA and reverse transcribing it. This table comes from immunoSEQ multiplex PCR, and its TCRdb copy is limited to in-frame clones, with some not included. Here the sample spans roughly 280,000 clones, 50% to 75% being singletons. The source was CD4+ T cells sorted from blood, collected around week 54, from a patient treated with tofacitinib. The receptors shown here come from a human donor with alopecia areata.

The chain joins TRBV5-1 to TRBJ2-4; D may match TRBD1 or TRBD2 (5 bases each). V was cut by 0 bases and J by 8 bases, with 9 bases left in between. This CDR3 region has 13 residues. Germline lookup yields CDR1 SGHRS and CDR2 YFSETQ. For the CDR3, the DNA is TGCGCCAGCAGCTTGGGGCAGGGAGACATTCAGTACTTC. It encodes CASSLGQGDIQYF.

This clone was recorded a few times. The CDR3 end shows no conserved phenylalanine or tryptophan, and so a read error is likely. The DNA is left out, because the CDR3 cannot be placed on it with certainty; the CDR3 is given as TCRdb lists it. The V gene is TRBV7-9, the J gene TRBJ1-1; the table's TRBD1 call for D was not verified on the DNA. Germline loops: CDR1 SEHNR, CDR2 FQNEAQ (reference sequence). The CDR3 has 13 residues if both end residues are counted. The CDR3 spells CASSLSRGTATDV.

This clone has just a few counts. V usage is TRBV29-1 and J usage is TRBJ1-3; D unresolved. Trimming left V 6 bases short and J 2 bases short, with 17 bases between. Germline loops: CDR1 SQVTM, CDR2 ANQGSEA. The length of the CDR3 is 15 residues. CDR3 loop: CSVGLGRGTGNTIYF. In DNA, the CDR3 is TGCAGCGTAGGCCTAGGGCGCGGAACTGGAAACACCATATATTTT.

The chain has TRBV4-1 and TRBJ2-2; a possible D gene is TRBD1 (5 bases). CDR3 length: 15 amino acids. The V gene's germline CDR1 is MGHRA and CDR2 YSYEKL. V dropped 1 base and J dropped 4 bases, with 10 bases sitting between them. CDR3 nucleotides: TGCGCCAGCAGCCAAGGAGTAACAGGCACCGGGGAGCTGTTTTTT. Residues: CASSQGVTGTGELFF.

V and J are TRBV7-8 and TRBJ1-5; weak D call: TRBD1 (6 bases). V was pared by 5 bases and J by 7 bases, with 18 bases between. CDR3 length equals 15 residues. The germline gives CDR1 SGHVS, CDR2 FQNEAQ. CDR3 coding DNA: TGTGCCAGCAGCCTGAGACAGGTCCAGCACCAGCCCCAGCATTTT. Amino acid sequence: CASSLRQVQHQPQHF.

This chain joins TRBV29-1 and TRBJ1-1, with a tentative D call TRBD1 (6 bases). Trimming took 4 bases from V and 5 from J, leaving 17 bases between them. CDR1 and CDR2 (germline): SQVTM, ANQGSEA. CDR3 length: 14 amino acids. The CDR3 coding sequence is TGCAGCGTTGGAGCGGGGGCGAGGGGAACTGAAGCTTTCTTT. The encoded protein is CSVGAGARGTEAFF.

This chain joins TRBV30 and TRBJ2-1; 11 nucleotides agree with TRBD2. Germline CDR1 is GTSNPN and CDR2 is SVGIG (reference sequence). The CDR3 extends over 14 amino acids. Losses at the gene ends were 3 bases for V and 11 bases for J; bases not matched to a gene: 9. The CDR3 DNA reads TGTGCCTGGAGGGCCGGGACTAGCGGCGCCCAGCAGTTCTTC. It encodes CAWRAGTSGAQQFF. Together with reference TRBV30 and TRBJ2-1, the CDR3 gives the full variable domain: SQTIHQWPATLVQPVGSPLSLECTVEGTSNPNLYWYRQAAGRGLQLLFYSVGIGQISSEVPQNLSASRPQDRQFILSSKKLLLSDSGFYLCAWRAGTSGAQQFFGPGTRLTVL.

This clone showed up many times. CDR3 residues: CASSLGTGGNQPQHF. The CDR3 DNA follows: TGTGCCAGCAGCTTAGGGACAGGGGGCAATCAGCCCCAGCATTTT. The chain couples TRBV7-8 to TRBJ1-5, with 9 positions matching TRBD1. Germline V gene data show CDR1 as SGHVS and CDR2 as FQNEAQ. There are 15 residues in the CDR3. J lost 2 bases, V lost 1 base, and 0 bases had no gene match.

The genes are TRBV6-5 and TRBJ2-3, with D maybe TRBD1 (6 bases). Germline V gene data show CDR1 as MNHEY and CDR2 as SVGAGI. This CDR3 is 15 amino acids long. V was cut by 10 bases and J by 1 base, with 18 bases left in between. The CDR3 DNA reads TGTGCCACCCGAGGACAGCCCCCTCGCACAGATACGCAGTATTTT. Its protein product is CATRGQPPRTDTQYF.

The chain uses TRBV9 and TRBJ2-4; 8 bases agree with TRBD2. The CDR3 spans 15 residues. Unmatched junction bases numbered 11, after V lost 3 bases and J lost 9 bases. Germline CDR1 reads SGDLS; CDR2 reads YYNGEE. CDR3 loop: CASSGSGVGGGIQYF. In DNA, the CDR3 is TGTGCCAGCAGCGGTAGCGGGGTTGGCGGAGGCATTCAGTACTTC.

Remarks on this clone: At one of its ends the junction is not consistent with the germline gene, which may arise from a read error. The rearrangement joins TRBV20-1 to TRBJ1-2; D gene uncertain. Per germline, CDR1 DFQATT and CDR2 SNEGSKA (reference sequence). The length of the CDR3 is 8 residues. The DNA of the CDR3 is TGCAGTGTGGCGGGTTCTGATTTC. Its translation: CSVAGSDF.

J is TRBJ1-4 and V is TRBV29-1; unclear D gene. The CDR3 sequence is 13 residues long. The germline V and J ends were trimmed by 4 bases and 3 bases, with 9 bases remaining between them. Germline CDR1 reads SQVTM; CDR2 reads ANQGSEA. The CDR3, as DNA: TGCAGCGTTGTAGGAGATCCTAATGAAAAACTGTTTTTT. It codes for CSVVGDPNEKLFF.

A few counts support this clone. The genes are TRBV29-1 and TRBJ2-2; no clear D. Germline lookup yields CDR1 SQVTM and CDR2 ANQGSEA. The CDR3 runs to 11 residues. V lost 7 bases and J lost 7, with 10 bases in between. In DNA, the CDR3 is TGCAGCGCCCACAGTGGCGGGGAGCTGTTTTTT. Protein: CSAHSGGELFF.

The chain joins TRBV29-1 to TRBJ2-5; tentatively, D is TRBD1 (5 bases). This CDR3 spans 12 amino acids. V gave up 8 bases and J gave up 1 base, with 11 bases separating them. In germline, CDR1 is SQVTM, CDR2 ANQGSEA. The CDR3 loop is CSSGQIQETQYF. The DNA of the CDR3 is TGCAGCTCCGGACAAATCCAAGAGACCCAGTACTTC.

The J gene is TRBJ2-1, the V gene TRBV30, with TRBD2 as a possible D gene (7 bases). Trimming took 5 bases from V and 3 from J, leaving 11 bases between them. CDR1 and CDR2 (germline): GTSNPN, SVGIG (reference sequence). The CDR3 is 13 residues long. The CDR3 loop reads CAWAGAHYNEQFF. The CDR3 DNA sequence: TGTGCCTGGGCGGGGGCTCACTACAATGAGCAGTTCTTC.

The chain recombines TRBV27 with TRBJ2-5; D is unclear. The V end was cut by 1 base, the J end by 3 bases, with 6 bases between. The germline CDR1 and CDR2 sequences are MNHEY and SMNVEV (reference sequence). CDR3 length: 13 residues. CDR3 in amino acids: CASSLYREETQYF. The CDR3, as DNA: TGTGCCAGCAGTTTATATAGGGAAGAGACCCAGTACTTC.

The chain is built from TRBV27 and TRBJ2-6; the D is unclear. The V and J ends lost 6 bases and 2 bases respectively, with 8 bases between them. The CDR3 extends over 14 amino acids. Germline assignment: CDR1 MNHEY and CDR2 SMNVEV (reference sequence). In nucleotides, the CDR3 is TGTGCCAGCAGCTCCGTGGCTGGGGCCAACGTCCTGACTTTC. Residues: CASSSVAGANVLTF. The entire variable domain, with the rest obtained from reference TRBV27 and TRBJ2-6, is as follows: EAQVTQNPRYLITVTGKKLTVTCSQNMNHEYMSWYRQDPGLGLRQIYYSMNVEVTDKGDVPEGYKVSRKEKRNFPLILESPSPNQTSLYFCASSSVAGANVLTFGAGSRLTVL.

The CDR3 loop is CASSSPGSGANVLTF. Written as DNA, the CDR3 is TGTGCCAGCAGTTCCCCAGGGTCTGGGGCCAACGTCCTGACTTTC. This rearrangement joins TRBV6-6 to TRBJ2-6; D perhaps matches TRBD1 (5 bases). Trimming stripped 4 bases from V and 1 base from J, with 8 bases between. Per the germline V gene, CDR1 is MNHNY and CDR2 is SVGAGI (reference sequence). The CDR3 runs 15 residues.

The rearrangement joins TRBV30 to TRBJ2-7; D uncertain. This CDR3 contains 14 residues. CDR1 and CDR2 (germline): GTSNPN, SVGIG (reference sequence). Trimming pared 2 bases from V and 0 bases from J, leaving 11 bases between. CDR3 in amino acids: CAWSLRLNSYEQYF. CDR3 in DNA: TGTGCCTGGAGTCTCCGACTTAACTCCTACGAGCAGTACTTC.

The V gene is TRBV5-1, the J gene TRBJ2-5; tentatively, D is TRBD2 (7 bases). This CDR3 has 18 amino acids. Germline V gene data show CDR1 as SGHRS and CDR2 as YFSETQ. Trimming removed 1 base from V and 1 base from J, with 20 bases in between. CDR3 loop: CASSLSGVAGAAQETQYF. The DNA for the CDR3 is TGCGCCAGCAGCTTGTCCGGAGTGGCGGGGGCTGCCCAAGAGACCCAGTACTTC.

This clone showed up just once. This chain connects TRBV30 to TRBJ1-5; D gene ambiguous. Germline lookup yields CDR1 GTSNPN and CDR2 SVGIG (reference sequence). The length of the CDR3 is 14 residues. Trimming stripped 2 bases from V and 5 bases from J, with 13 bases between. CDR3 residues: CAWSRNNNYQPQHF. CDR3 nucleotides: TGTGCCTGGAGTCGAAACAATAACTATCAGCCCCAGCATTTT.